The source of this TCR beta chain is a study of OX40 agonist ivuxolimab in advanced cancers. Turning to the study itself: From roughly 23 to 90 years was the age range, with a mean of around 56 years, and around 83% were male.

Germline V gene data show CDR1 as MNHNY and CDR2 as SVGAGI (reference sequence). This CDR3 contains 15 residues. V was trimmed by 2 bases and J by 4 bases, leaving 12 bases between them. Regarding this clone: The target antigen is unknown.

Study outcomes and limitations: CD8+ T cells showed, on average, more clonal expansion than CD4+ cells. At 0.1 to 3.0 mg/kg, CD4+ and CD8+ blood T cells expanded clonally by week 6.

The assay was immunoSEQ multiplex PCR, and TCRdb's table has in-frame clones only and misses some. This table holds 83,000 or so clones, approximately 90% found once. Sequencing used CD4+ or CD8+ T cells sorted from blood, obtained in a trial of the OX40 agonist ivuxolimab. The V and J genes are TRBV6-6 and TRBJ2-1; D possibly corresponds to TRBD2 (6 bases). This TCR was recovered from an adult with an advanced solid tumor such as melanoma, head and neck, liver or kidney cancer. CDR3 nucleotides: TGTGCCAGCAGTTACACGGGACTCTCTTACAATGAGCAGTTCTTC. Protein product: CASSYTGLSYNEQFF.